This T cell receptor beta chain was identified in a study of T cell changes during pregnancy in multiple sclerosis. Sequencing used immunoSEQ multiplex PCR; TCRdb keeps in-frame clones, though not all of them. The sample has around 21,000 clones; about 88% are singletons. Germline CDR1 is GTSNPN and CDR2 is SVGIG (reference sequence). The CDR3 loop spans 14 amino acids. The V and J ends lost 5 bases and 5 bases, in that order; junction bases with no gene match: 8. The sample in question was CD8+ T cells from peripheral blood mononuclear cells, obtained in the third trimester of pregnancy. The receptor's source is a female donor in good health, enrolled as a control in a pregnancy study. This chain uses TRBV30 with TRBJ1-4; 7 nucleotides agree with TRBD1. The DNA of the CDR3 is TGTGCCTGGGCTCCCGGGACAGCGAATGAAAAACTGTTTTTT. Encoded protein: CAWAPGTANEKLFF. Full variable domain (remainder filled in from reference TRBV30 and TRBJ1-4): SQTIHQWPATLVQPVGSPLSLECTVEGTSNPNLYWYRQAAGRGLQLLFYSVGIGQISSEVPQNLSASRPQDRQFILSSKKLLLSDSGFYLCAWAPGTANEKLFFGSGTQLSVL.